These 21 T cell receptor beta chains originate from one sample sequenced in a study of cytomegalovirus exposure and HLA in healthy donors. 13 Jbeta primers and 60 Vbeta primers were used for the PCR. Produced via immunoSEQ multiplex PCR; TCRdb's table is partial and in-frame only. This sample contains some 130,000 clones. Sequencing used PBMCs. Receptor source: a woman aged 40 to 50 in good health and CMV-seropositive.

This chain links TRBV7-2 with TRBJ1-5, with D unclear. Between the trimmed V and J ends, which lost 4 bases and 9 bases, there was a span of 13 bases. Looked up from germline, CDR1 is SGHTA and CDR2 is FQGNSA. This CDR3 is 13 amino acids long. Written as DNA, the CDR3 is TGTGCCAGCAGCTCCCTCTTGGGGAGGCCCCAGCATTTT. It is translated as CASSSLLGRPQHF.

The genes are TRBV7-3 and TRBJ2-2; no definite D call. The V end was cut by 5 bases, the J end by 2 bases, with 9 bases between. Germline values: CDR1 SGHTA, CDR2 FQGTGA. The CDR3 runs to 14 residues. CDR3 nucleotide sequence: TGTGCCAGCAGCCTCTATCTTAACACCGGGGAGCTGTTTTTT. This codes for CASSLYLNTGELFF.

The chain joins TRBV5-5 to TRBJ2-3; tentatively, D is TRBD2 (5 bases). Germline-derived CDR1 and CDR2 are SGHKS and YYEKEE (reference sequence). CDR3 size: 16 residues. Trimming took 2 bases from V and 2 from J, leaving 15 bases between them. CDR3 DNA: TGTGCCAGCAGCTTCCTTGGGAGACGGGACACAGATACGCAGTATTTT. This translates into CASSFLGRRDTDTQYF.

The CDR3, as DNA: TGTGCCAGCATCTACAGGGGGCATACTAATGAAAAACTGTTTTTT. Residues: CASIYRGHTNEKLFF. The chain is built from TRBV2 and TRBJ1-4; 9 bases are shared with TRBD1. CDR1 SNHLY and CDR2 FYNNEI come from the germline V gene. The V and J ends lost 7 bases and 2 bases, in that order; junction bases with no gene match: 5. The CDR3 runs 15 residues. Variable domain in full (rest from reference TRBV2 and TRBJ1-4): EPEVTQTPSHQVTQMGQEVILRCVPISNHLYFYWYRQILGQKVEFLVSFYNNEISEKSEIFDDQFSVERPDGSNFTLKIRSTKLEDSAMYFCASIYRGHTNEKLFFGSGTQLSVL.

V and J are TRBV5-6 and TRBJ2-5; 7 bases are shared with TRBD1. The J call may be wrong; the DNA end is better matched by TRBJ2-7. CDR1 and CDR2 from the germline V gene are SGHDT and YYEEEE. The CDR3 consists of 16 residues. CDR3 sequence: CASSSPWVKGAIEQYF. The CDR3 bases are TGTGCCAGCAGCTCCCCCTGGGTGAAGGGGGCTATCGAGCAGTACTTC.

The V and J genes are TRBV6-5 and TRBJ2-1, with 8 bases lining up with TRBD1. This CDR3 region has 15 residues. Germline lookup yields CDR1 MNHEY and CDR2 SVGAGI. With V trimmed by 6 bases and J by 8 bases, 12 bases remained unmatched. CDR3 sequence: CASRRTGSVGDEQFF. The CDR3 bases are TGTGCCAGCAGAAGGACAGGGTCGGTCGGCGATGAGCAGTTCTTC.

The chain couples TRBV5-1 to TRBJ1-2, with 7 bases aligning to TRBD1. This CDR3 has 14 residues. CDR1 SGHRS and CDR2 YFSETQ come from the germline V gene. The trim removed 4 bases at V and 4 bases at J, leaving 7 bases unmatched. The CDR3 here is CASSDLGTVYGYTF. The CDR3 bases are TGCGCCAGCAGCGACCTCGGGACAGTCTATGGCTACACCTTC. Full variable domain (missing parts from reference TRBV5-1 and TRBJ1-2): KAGVTQTPRYLIKTRGQQVTLSCSPISGHRSVSWYQQTPGQGLQFLFEYFSETQRNKGNFPGRFSGRQFSNSRSEMNVSTLELGDSALYLCASSDLGTVYGYTFGSGTRLTVV.

The J gene is TRBJ2-5, the V gene TRBV15, with 7 bases fitting TRBD1. The germline V gene has CDR1 LNHNV and CDR2 YYDKDF (reference sequence). The CDR3 runs to 14 residues. V shed 6 bases and J 1 base; nucleotides not matched to a gene: 5. The CDR3 nucleotides are TGTGCCACCAGAGGGGACAGAGCCCAAGAGACCCAGTACTTC. Residues: CATRGDRAQETQYF.

This sequence joins TRBV27 and TRBJ1-4, with TRBD1 as a possible D gene (5 bases). Germline V gene data show CDR1 as MNHEY and CDR2 as SMNVEV (reference sequence). This CDR3 spans 15 amino acids. The V gene lost 5 bases and the J gene lost 4 bases, with 14 bases spanning the gap. This CDR3 is CASSPRQLYNEKLFF. The CDR3 nucleotides are TGTGCCAGCAGTCCTCGACAGCTCTATAATGAAAAACTGTTTTTT.

This chain uses TRBV19 with TRBJ2-7, with 7 nucleotides matching TRBD1. The germline CDR1 and CDR2 sequences are LNHDA and SQIVND (reference sequence). This CDR3 comprises 15 residues. J lost 3 bases, V lost 5 bases, and 10 bases had no gene match. The CDR3, as DNA: TGTGCCAGTAGTCCCTCCGCGACAGGGTTCTACGAGCAGTACTTC. This encodes CASSPSATGFYEQYF. The variable domain in full, completed from reference TRBV19 and TRBJ2-7, reads DGGITQSPKYLFRKEGQNVTLSCEQNLNHDAMYWYRQDPGQGLRLIYYSQIVNDFQKGDIAEGYSVSREKKESFPLTVTSAQKNPTAFYLCASSPSATGFYEQYFGPGTRLTVT.

The chain has TRBV7-2 and TRBJ2-2; D may be TRBD1 (7 bases). Germline V gene lookup returns CDR1 SGHTA and CDR2 FQGNSA. The CDR3 sequence is 16 residues long. Trimming stripped 4 bases from V and 3 bases from J, with 15 bases between. CDR3 sequence (DNA): TGTGCCAGCAGCTCTGGTGACAGGGACTACACCGGGGAGCTGTTTTTT. Translation: CASSSGDRDYTGELFF.

This rearrangement joins TRBV7-9 to TRBJ2-7, with TRBD2 matching 7 bases. The CDR3 length is 15 residues. The V gene's germline CDR1 is SEHNR and CDR2 FQNEAQ (reference sequence). J was trimmed by 2 bases and V by 5 bases; bases with no gene match: 9. The CDR3 here is CASSPPLAEAYEQYF. The CDR3 DNA reads as TGTGCCAGCAGCCCACCCCTAGCGGAGGCCTACGAGCAGTACTTC. Full variable domain (missing parts from reference TRBV7-9 and TRBJ2-7): DTGVSQNPRHKITKRGQNVTFRCDPISEHNRLYWYRQTLGQGPEFLTYFQNEAQLEKSRLLSDRFSAERPKGSFSTLEIQRTEQGDSAMYLCASSPPLAEAYEQYFGPGTRLTVT.

Written as DNA, the CDR3 is TGTGCCAGCAGCTCTCTCAATCGGGGTGGCCAGTACTTC. Amino acid sequence: CASSSLNRGGQYF. The V call is TRBV7-2, the J call TRBJ2-5, with D possibly TRBD2 on 5 matching bases. The CDR3 is 13 residues long. Between the trimmed V and J ends, which lost 4 bases and 10 bases, there was a span of 16 bases. Germline V gene sequence: CDR1 SGHTA, CDR2 FQGNSA. Supplemented by reference TRBV7-2 and TRBJ2-5, the full variable domain reads GAGVSQSPSNKVTEKGKDVELRCDPISGHTALYWYRQSLGQGLEFLIYFQGNSAPDKSGLPSDRFSAERTGGSVSTLTIQRTQQEDSAVYLCASSSLNRGGQYFGPGTRLLVL.

This sequence joins TRBV5-8 and TRBJ2-7, with D possibly being TRBD2 (6 bases). The CDR3 loop spans 13 amino acids. Germline values: CDR1 SGHTS, CDR2 YDEGEE. Trimming stripped 1 base from V and 3 bases from J, with 8 bases between. Written as DNA, the CDR3 is TGTGCCAGCAGCTTGACGGGAGTCTACGAGCAGTACTTC. Protein: CASSLTGVYEQYF.

The V gene is TRBV6-5, the J gene TRBJ1-3, with D perhaps TRBD1 (5 bases). Germline loops: CDR1 MNHEY, CDR2 SVGAGI. The CDR3 has 16 residues. V lost 0 bases, J lost 4 bases, and 13 bases lay in between. CDR3 protein: CASSYSLLGVGNTIYF. CDR3 DNA sequence: TGTGCCAGCAGTTACTCCTTGCTAGGGGTCGGAAACACCATATATTTT.

This chain links TRBV15 with TRBJ1-4, with D uncertain. The CDR3 extends over 14 amino acids. The V gene's germline CDR1 is LNHNV and CDR2 YYDKDF (reference sequence). V lost 0 bases and J 7 bases, leaving 9 bases between the germline ends. The CDR3 loop is CATSREQNFEKLFF. In DNA form, the CDR3 reads TGTGCCACCAGCAGAGAGCAGAATTTTGAAAAACTGTTTTTT.

The chain links TRBV6-1 to TRBJ2-7; TRBD1 matches at 7 bases. CDR3 length equals 15 residues. With 6 bases clipped from V and 3 bases from J, the junction kept 11 bases outside the gene matches. Germline values: CDR1 MNHNS, CDR2 SASEGT. The CDR3 nucleotides read TGTGCCAGCAGGGAGACAGGGTTAAATAGCTACGAGCAGTACTTC. Protein sequence: CASRETGLNSYEQYF.

The chain employs TRBV6-5 and TRBJ2-5; no clear D. The ends were cut back, 0 bases at V and 1 base at J, with 6 bases in the middle. There are 14 residues in the CDR3. Germline CDR1 MNHEY, CDR2 SVGAGI. CDR3: CASSYSYSQETQYF. CDR3 sequence (DNA): TGTGCCAGCAGTTACTCGTACAGCCAAGAGACCCAGTACTTC.

The chain employs TRBV27 and TRBJ2-7, with 15 nucleotides matching TRBD2. The CDR3 has 19 residues. CDR1 and CDR2 (germline): MNHEY, SMNVEV (reference sequence). Germline trimming cut 2 bases from V and 5 bases from J; bases unmatched to any gene: 13. The CDR3 sequence is CASSLLGLAGGPISNEQYF. The CDR3 region has the DNA TGTGCCAGCAGTTTACTAGGACTAGCGGGAGGGCCGATTTCTAACGAGCAGTACTTC.

The CDR3 DNA reads TGCGCCAGCAGCGACCTCCGGAGCTCTGGAAACACCATATATTTT. Its translation is CASSDLRSSGNTIYF. The chain carries TRBV5-1 and TRBJ1-3; D call uncertain. CDR3 length: 15 residues. Per germline, CDR1 SGHRS and CDR2 YFSETQ. Trimming took 4 bases from V and 0 from J, leaving 11 bases between them.

This chain uses TRBV27 with TRBJ1-4; TRBD1 matches at 9 bases. The CDR3 is made up of 16 amino acids. With 5 bases clipped from V and 8 bases from J, the junction kept 12 bases outside the gene matches. Germline lookup yields CDR1 MNHEY and CDR2 SMNVEV (reference sequence). Written as DNA, the CDR3 is TGTGCCAGCAGTCCTCCCCCCGGGACAGGGCGGGAAAAACTGTTTTTT. Amino acid sequence: CASSPPPGTGREKLFF.